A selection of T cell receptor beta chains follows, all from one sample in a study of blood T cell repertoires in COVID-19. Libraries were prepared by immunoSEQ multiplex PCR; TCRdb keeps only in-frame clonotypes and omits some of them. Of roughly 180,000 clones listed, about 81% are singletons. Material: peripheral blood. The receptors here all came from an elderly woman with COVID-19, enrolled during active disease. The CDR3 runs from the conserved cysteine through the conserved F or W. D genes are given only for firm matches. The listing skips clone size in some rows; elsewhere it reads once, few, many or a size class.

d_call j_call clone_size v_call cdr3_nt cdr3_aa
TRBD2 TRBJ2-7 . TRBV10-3 TGTGCCATCAGTGGAGCGGGAGAAGTTTACGAGCAGTACTTC CAISGAGEVYEQYF
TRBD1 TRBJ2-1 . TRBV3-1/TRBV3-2 TGTGCCAGCAGCCAAGATTTGGGACAGGGGAGCAATGAGCAGTTCTTC CASSQDLGQGSNEQFF
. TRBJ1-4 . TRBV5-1 TGCGCCAGCAGCTTCGGGTTCCCAGAGGATGAAAAACTGTTTTTT CASSFGFPEDEKLFF
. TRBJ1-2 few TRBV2 TGTGCCAGCAGTACTGGGGCGGACTATGGCTACACCTTC CASSTGADYGYTF
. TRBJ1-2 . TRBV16 TGTGCCAGCAGCCAATCACAGGGCGGTTTCTATGGCTACACCTTC CASSQSQGGFYGYTF
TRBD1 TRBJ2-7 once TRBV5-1 TGCGCCAGCAGCTTGGAGGGACAGGGGTGGACCTACGAGCAGTACTTC CASSLEGQGWTYEQYF
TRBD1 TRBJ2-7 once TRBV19 TGTGCCAGTTCGGACAGACAGGGACCCTACGAGCAGTACTTC CASSDRQGPYEQYF
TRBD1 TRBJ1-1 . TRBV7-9 TGTGCCAGCAGCTTTTTGGGACAGGAGAACACTGAAGCTTTCTTT CASSFLGQENTEAFF
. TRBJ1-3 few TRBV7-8 TGTGCCAGCAGCTTAGCGGTGTTGGAGTCTGGAAACACCATATATTTT CASSLAVLESGNTIYF
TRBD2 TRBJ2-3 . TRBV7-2 TGTGCCAGCAGCGGAGGGACTAGCAGAGATACGCAGTATTTT CASSGGTSRDTQYF
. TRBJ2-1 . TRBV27 TGTGCCAGCAGTTTAGCGAGTAACAATGAGCAGTTCTTC CASSLASNNEQFF
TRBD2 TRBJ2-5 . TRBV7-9 TGTGCCAGCAGCTCCGGACTAGCGGGAGCCCAAGAGACCCAGTACTTC CASSSGLAGAQETQYF
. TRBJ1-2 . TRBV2 TGTGCCAGCAGTGAACTGTGGAGCTATGGCTACACCTTC CASSELWSYGYTF
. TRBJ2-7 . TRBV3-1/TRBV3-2 TGTGCCAGCAGCCAAGATCTGCCGGGGAGTATCTACGAGCAGTACTTC CASSQDLPGSIYEQYF
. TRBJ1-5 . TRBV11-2 TGTGCCAGCAGCTTAATTTCAGGAGGGGCCCAGCATTTT CASSLISGGAQHF
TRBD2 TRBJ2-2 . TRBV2 TGTGCCAGCAGTGCCCCATTTAGAACGGGAGGGAACACCGGGGAGCTGTTTTTT CASSAPFRTGGNTGELFF
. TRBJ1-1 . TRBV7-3 TGTGCCAGCAGCCTTACCCGGACAGCCGAAGCTTTCTTT CASSLTRTAEAFF
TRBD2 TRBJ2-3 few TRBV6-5 TGTGCCAGCAGATTCACGGGGGGAGATACGCAGTATTTT CASRFTGGDTQYF
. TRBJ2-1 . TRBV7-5 TGTGTCAGAAGAAGACCGGGACTAGCGGGGGGGCTGGATGAGCAGTTCTTC CVRRRPGLAGGLDEQFF
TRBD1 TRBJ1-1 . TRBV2 TGTGCCAGCAGTAAAGGACAGGGGGCATCGGCTTTCTTT CASSKGQGASAFF
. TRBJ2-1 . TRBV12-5 TGTGCTAGTGGTTTATCGGAGGGGAGCGCTGAGCAGTTCTTC CASGLSEGSAEQFF
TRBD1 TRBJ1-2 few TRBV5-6 TGTGCCAGCAGTAGACAGGGGGCGCAGGTCAGGATGGACTACACCTTC CASSRQGAQVRMDYTF
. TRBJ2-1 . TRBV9 TGTGCCAGCAGCGTAGTAGGCAGGGGTGGGCCTAATGAGCAGTTCTTC CASSVVGRGGPNEQFF
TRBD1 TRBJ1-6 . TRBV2 TGTGCCAGCCGTCTTGAGACAGGGCGTAATTCACCCCTCCACTTT CASRLETGRNSPLHF
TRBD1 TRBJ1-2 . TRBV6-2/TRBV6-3 TGTGCCAGCAGTTCAGCCGGGACAGGGGTAGGAGGCTACACCTTC CASSSAGTGVGGYTF
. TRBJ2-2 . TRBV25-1 TGTGCCAGCAGTGAATGGGAGGGGGGCACCGGGGAGCTGTTTTTT CASSEWEGGTGELFF
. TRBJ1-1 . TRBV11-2 TGTGCCAGCAGCCCCCGAGGGGACTCGAACACTGAAGCTTTCTTT CASSPRGDSNTEAFF
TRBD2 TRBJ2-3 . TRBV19 TGTGCCAGTAGTTCCGGGACTAGCGGATTCACAGATACGCAGTATTTT CASSSGTSGFTDTQYF
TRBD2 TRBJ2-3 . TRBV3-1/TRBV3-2 TGTGCCAGCAGCCAAGACGCGGGAGTGGATACGCAGTATTTT CASSQDAGVDTQYF
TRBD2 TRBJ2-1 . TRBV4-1 TGCGCCAGCAGCCAAGATCAGTCGCGGGGGGGCGGGAATGAGCAGTTCTTC CASSQDQSRGGGNEQFF
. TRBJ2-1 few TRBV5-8 TGTGCCAGCAGTTTGTACAGTTACAATGAGCAGTTCTTC CASSLYSYNEQFF
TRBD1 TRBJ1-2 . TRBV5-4 TGTGCCAGCAGCTTCGTAGGACAGGGTGCGATTGGCTACACCTTC CASSFVGQGAIGYTF
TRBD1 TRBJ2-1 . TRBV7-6 TGTGCCAGCAGCCAACCGCGGACAGGGGGGAATGAGCAGTTCTTC CASSQPRTGGNEQFF
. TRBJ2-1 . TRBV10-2 TGCGCCAGCAGCTTCTCGACAGGGGAGGGTGAGCAGTTCTTC CASSFSTGEGEQFF
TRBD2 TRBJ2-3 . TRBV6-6 TGTGCCAGCAGGACTAGCGGGAGCACAGATACGCAGTATTTT CASRTSGSTDTQYF
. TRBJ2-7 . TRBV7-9 TGTGCCAGCAGCCATGGACAGTCAGGCTCGGTCGAGCAGTACTTC CASSHGQSGSVEQYF
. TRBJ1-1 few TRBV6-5 TGTGCCAGCAGTTATGACCCCCAGGGTACCGAAGCTTTCTTT CASSYDPQGTEAFF
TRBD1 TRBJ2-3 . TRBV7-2 TGTGCCAGCAGACGGACAGGGGGGGTGTTGGGCACAGATACGCAGTATTTT CASRRTGGVLGTDTQYF
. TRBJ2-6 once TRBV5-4 TGTGCCAGCGGGTCGGGGAGTCCTGCTGGGGCCAACGTCCTGACTTTC CASGSGSPAGANVLTF
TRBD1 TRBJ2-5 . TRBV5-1 TGCGCCAGCAGCTTCGGACAGGGGAGGGAGACCCAGTACTTC CASSFGQGRETQYF
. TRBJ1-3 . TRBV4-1 TGCGCCAGTCATTTATGGCAGCGGGGAGGAAACACCATATATTTT CASHLWQRGGNTIYF
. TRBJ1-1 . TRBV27 TGTGCCAGCAGCCCCGGGACATTGAACACTGAAGCTTTCTTT CASSPGTLNTEAFF
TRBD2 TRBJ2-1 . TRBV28 TGTGCCAGCGCCAGGACTAGCGGGATCCATGAGCAGTTCTTC CASARTSGIHEQFF
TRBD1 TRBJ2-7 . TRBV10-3 TGTGCCATCTCCGGGACAGGTACCTACGAGCAGTACTTC CAISGTGTYEQYF
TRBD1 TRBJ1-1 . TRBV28 TGTGCCAGCAGTTTGCAGGGGGGTCGATTGAACACTGAAGCTTTCTTT CASSLQGGRLNTEAFF
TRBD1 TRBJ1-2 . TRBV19 TGTGCCAGTAGCGAACAGGGGAACTATGGCTACACCTTC CASSEQGNYGYTF
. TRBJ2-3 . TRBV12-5 TGTGCTACCGGGGGTTGGGCTACGCAGTATTTT CATGGWATQYF
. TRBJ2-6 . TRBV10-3 TGTGCCAGCAGCCCCCCACAGGTCTCCGGGGCCAACGTCCTGACTTTC CASSPPQVSGANVLTF
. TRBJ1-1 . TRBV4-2 TGTGCCAGCAGCCAAGAAGGGGTGAGGACTGAAGCTTTCTTT CASSQEGVRTEAFF
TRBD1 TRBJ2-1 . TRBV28 TGTGCCAGCAGTTTGGAGACAGGGGTGTTGGATGAGCAGTTCTTC CASSLETGVLDEQFF
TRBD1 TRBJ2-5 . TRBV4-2 TGTGCCAGCAGCCAAGAGGGGAGGCAGGGGGCGTTGGAGACCCAGTACTTC CASSQEGRQGALETQYF
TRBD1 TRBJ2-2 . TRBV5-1 TGCGCCAGCAGCTTCCTACGACAGGGGGCCACCGGGGAGCTGTTTTTT CASSFLRQGATGELFF
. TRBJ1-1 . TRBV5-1 TGCGCCAGCAGCCCCATAGGGCAGGGAATGAACACTGAAGCTTTCTTT CASSPIGQGMNTEAFF
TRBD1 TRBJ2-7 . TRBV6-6 TGTGCCAGCAGCACACCGGACAGGGGTCCCTACGAGCAGTACTTC CASSTPDRGPYEQYF
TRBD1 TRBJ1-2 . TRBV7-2 TGTGCCAGCAGCTTAGAGGGACAGGGAGTAGGCGGCTACACCTTC CASSLEGQGVGGYTF
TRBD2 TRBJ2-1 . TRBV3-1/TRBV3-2 TGTGCCAGCAGCCAGCCGGGACTAGCCGGCAATGAGCAGTTCTTC CASSQPGLAGNEQFF
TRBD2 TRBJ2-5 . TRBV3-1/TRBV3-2 TGTGCCAGCAGCCTAGCGGGGGGTCAAGAGACCCAGTACTTC CASSLAGGQETQYF
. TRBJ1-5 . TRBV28 TGTGCCAGCAGTTTGCCACGGTCGGCAGGGAACCAGCCCCAGCATTTT CASSLPRSAGNQPQHF
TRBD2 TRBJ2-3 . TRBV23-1 TGCGCCAGCAGTCAATCTGCTAGCGGGAGGGCCACAAGCACAGATACGCAGTATTTT CASSQSASGRATSTDTQYF
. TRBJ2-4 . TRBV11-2 TGTGCCAGCAGCCCCTCCAGCGGGCAAAACATTCAGTACTTC CASSPSSGQNIQYF